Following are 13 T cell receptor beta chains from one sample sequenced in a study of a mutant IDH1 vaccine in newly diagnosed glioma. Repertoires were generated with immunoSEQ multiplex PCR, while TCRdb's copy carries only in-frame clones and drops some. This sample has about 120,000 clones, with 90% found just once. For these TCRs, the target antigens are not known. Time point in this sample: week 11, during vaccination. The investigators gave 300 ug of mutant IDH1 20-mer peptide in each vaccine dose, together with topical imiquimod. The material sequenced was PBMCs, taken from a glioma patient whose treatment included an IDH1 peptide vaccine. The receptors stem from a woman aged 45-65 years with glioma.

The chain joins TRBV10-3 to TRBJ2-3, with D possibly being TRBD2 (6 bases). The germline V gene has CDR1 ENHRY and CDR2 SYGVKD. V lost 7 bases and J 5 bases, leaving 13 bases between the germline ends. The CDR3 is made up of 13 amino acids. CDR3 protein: CAINRGGGDTQYF. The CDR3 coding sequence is TGTGCCATCAACCGGGGAGGTGGAGATACGCAGTATTTT.

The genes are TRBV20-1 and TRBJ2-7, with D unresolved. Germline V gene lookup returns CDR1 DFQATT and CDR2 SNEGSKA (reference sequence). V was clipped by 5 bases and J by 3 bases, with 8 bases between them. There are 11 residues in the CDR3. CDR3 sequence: CSAQFSYEQYF. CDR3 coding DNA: TGCAGTGCTCAATTTAGCTACGAGCAGTACTTC.

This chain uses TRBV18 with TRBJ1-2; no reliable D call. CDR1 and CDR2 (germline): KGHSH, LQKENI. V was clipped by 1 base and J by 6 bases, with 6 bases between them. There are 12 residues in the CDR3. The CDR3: CASSPLRDGYTF. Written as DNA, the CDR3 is TGTGCCAGCTCACCACTAAGGGATGGCTACACCTTC.

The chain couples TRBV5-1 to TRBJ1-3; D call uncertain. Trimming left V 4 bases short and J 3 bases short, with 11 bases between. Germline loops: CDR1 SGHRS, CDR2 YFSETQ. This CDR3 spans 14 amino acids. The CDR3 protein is CASSADIDGNTIYF. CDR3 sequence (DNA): TGCGCCAGCAGCGCTGACATTGATGGAAACACCATATATTTT. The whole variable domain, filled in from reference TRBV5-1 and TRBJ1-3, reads KAGVTQTPRYLIKTRGQQVTLSCSPISGHRSVSWYQQTPGQGLQFLFEYFSETQRNKGNFPGRFSGRQFSNSRSEMNVSTLELGDSALYLCASSADIDGNTIYFGEGSWLTVV.

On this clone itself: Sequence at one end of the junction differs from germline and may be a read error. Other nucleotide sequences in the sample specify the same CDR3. CDR3 in DNA: TGCGCCAGTAGCTTCCAGGGGGCGTTTACTGAAGCTTTCTTT. It translates to CASSFQGAFTEAFF. The chain uses TRBV5-1 and TRBJ1-1; 8 nucleotides agree with TRBD1. The CDR3 is 14 amino acids. The germline V gene has CDR1 SGHRS and CDR2 YFSETQ.

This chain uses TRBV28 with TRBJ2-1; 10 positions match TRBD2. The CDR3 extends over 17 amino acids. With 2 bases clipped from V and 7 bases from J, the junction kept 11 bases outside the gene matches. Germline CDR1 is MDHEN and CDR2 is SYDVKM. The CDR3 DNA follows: TGTGCCAGCAGTTTACTCCCTAGCGGGAGTTGGGGGAATGAGCAGTTCTTC. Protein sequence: CASSLLPSGSWGNEQFF.

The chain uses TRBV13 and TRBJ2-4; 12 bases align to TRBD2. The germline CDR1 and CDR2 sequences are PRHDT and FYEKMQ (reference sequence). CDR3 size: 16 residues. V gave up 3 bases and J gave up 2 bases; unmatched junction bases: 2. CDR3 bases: TGTGCCAGCAGCTTGACTAGCGGGAGATCCAAAAACATTCAGTACTTC. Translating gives CASSLTSGRSKNIQYF.

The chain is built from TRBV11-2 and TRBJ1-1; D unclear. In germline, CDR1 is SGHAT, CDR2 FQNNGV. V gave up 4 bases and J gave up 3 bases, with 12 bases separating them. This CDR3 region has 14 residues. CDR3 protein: CASSSRFLYTEAFF. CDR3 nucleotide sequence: TGTGCCAGCAGCTCCCGTTTTCTGTACACTGAAGCTTTCTTT.

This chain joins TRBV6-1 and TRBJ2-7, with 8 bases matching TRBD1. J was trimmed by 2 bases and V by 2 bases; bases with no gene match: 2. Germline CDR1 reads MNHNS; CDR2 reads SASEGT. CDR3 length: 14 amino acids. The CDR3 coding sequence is TGTGCCAGCAGTGAATCACAGGGGGCCTACGAGCAGTACTTC. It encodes CASSESQGAYEQYF.

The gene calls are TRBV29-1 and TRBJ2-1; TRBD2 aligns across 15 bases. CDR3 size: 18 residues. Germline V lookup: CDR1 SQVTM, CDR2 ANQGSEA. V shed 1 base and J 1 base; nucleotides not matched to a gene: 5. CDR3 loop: CSVEGTSGRAGSYNEQFF. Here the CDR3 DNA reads TGCAGCGTTGAAGGGACTAGCGGGAGGGCCGGTTCCTACAATGAGCAGTTCTTC.

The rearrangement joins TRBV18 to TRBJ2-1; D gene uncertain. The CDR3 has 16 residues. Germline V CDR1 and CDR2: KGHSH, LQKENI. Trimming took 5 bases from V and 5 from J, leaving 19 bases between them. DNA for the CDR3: TGTGCCAGCTCAGTGCCCGGGTCCCAAATAAACAATGAGCAGTTCTTC. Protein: CASSVPGSQINNEQFF.

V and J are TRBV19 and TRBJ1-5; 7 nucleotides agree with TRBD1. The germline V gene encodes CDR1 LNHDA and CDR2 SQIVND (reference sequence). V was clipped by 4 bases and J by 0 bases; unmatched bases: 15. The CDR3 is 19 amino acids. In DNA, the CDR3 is TGTGCCAGTAGTACTTTGAGGACAGGCGGTAGATATAGCAATCAGCCCCAGCATTTT. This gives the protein CASSTLRTGGRYSNQPQHF.

The CDR3 region is CASSLPTGYYEQYF. CDR3 bases: TGTGCCAGCAGTTTACCGACAGGGTATTACGAGCAGTACTTC. The J gene is TRBJ2-7, the V gene TRBV28; TRBD1 agrees at 7 bases. CDR1 and CDR2 (germline): MDHEN, SYDVKM. With 2 bases clipped from V and 4 bases from J, the junction kept 5 bases outside the gene matches. CDR3 length equals 14 residues.